These 28 T cell receptor beta chains share one sample of origin, sequenced in a study of T cell changes during pregnancy in multiple sclerosis. Data came from immunoSEQ multiplex PCR; TCRdb stores just in-frame clones and leaves some out. The table includes 26,000 or so clones, around 92% detected once. The source material was peripheral blood, sampled in the first trimester of pregnancy. These receptors were collected from a female donor in good health, enrolled as a control in a pregnancy study.

The rearrangement uses TRBV27 and TRBJ2-7; possible D gene TRBD2, 7 bases. V shed 5 bases and J shed 5 bases, with 19 bases lying between them. CDR1 MNHEY and CDR2 SMNVEV come from the germline V gene (reference sequence). This CDR3 spans 15 amino acids. The CDR3 bases are TGTGCCAGCAGTAGGGCGGGTCAGGGGAGGGACGAGCAGTACTTC. As protein: CASSRAGQGRDEQYF.

The CDR3 sequence: CAWVHIAGGIGETQYF. The CDR3 DNA follows: TGTGCCTGGGTTCATATAGCGGGGGGAATCGGAGAGACCCAGTACTTC. The J gene is TRBJ2-5, the V gene TRBV30; 10 bases agree with TRBD2. The CDR3 sequence is 16 residues long. Germline values: CDR1 GTSNPN, CDR2 SVGIG (reference sequence). After removal of 5 bases from V and 4 bases from J, the junction contained 13 bases not matched to a gene.

The chain employs TRBV11-2 and TRBJ1-1; 7 nucleotides align to TRBD1. The CDR3 covers 14 residues. The J segment lost 4 bases and the V segment lost 5 bases, leaving 7 bases of the junction unmatched. Germline CDR1 SGHAT, CDR2 FQNNGV. This CDR3 reads CASSVAGGATEAFF. In DNA form, the CDR3 reads TGTGCCAGCAGCGTCGCAGGGGGAGCCACTGAAGCTTTCTTT.

The gene calls are TRBV19 and TRBJ1-5, with 9 bases that match TRBD1. The CDR3 consists of 15 residues. In germline, CDR1 is LNHDA, CDR2 SQIVND (reference sequence). V gave up 4 bases and J gave up 2 bases; unmatched junction bases: 3. The CDR3 here is CASSTRQGGNQPQHF. DNA for the CDR3: TGTGCCAGTAGTACCAGACAGGGGGGCAATCAGCCCCAGCATTTT. Full variable domain (remainder filled in from reference TRBV19 and TRBJ1-5): DGGITQSPKYLFRKEGQNVTLSCEQNLNHDAMYWYRQDPGQGLRLIYYSQIVNDFQKGDIAEGYSVSREKKESFPLTVTSAQKNPTAFYLCASSTRQGGNQPQHFGDGTRLSIL.

The V and J genes are TRBV7-9 and TRBJ2-1, with 7 bases fitting TRBD2. The length of the CDR3 is 13 residues. V shed 8 bases, J shed 9 bases, and the junction held 10 bases outside the gene matches. Germline loops: CDR1 SEHNR, CDR2 FQNEAQ (reference sequence). Here the CDR3 DNA reads TGTGCCAGCCGGGAGGCAGCCCGAGTTGAGCAGTTCTTC. This gives the protein CASREAARVEQFF.

This chain connects TRBV7-9 to TRBJ2-3; no reliable D call. The germline V gene encodes CDR1 SEHNR and CDR2 FQNEAQ (reference sequence). This CDR3 comprises 15 residues. Trimming left V 0 bases short and J 2 bases short, with 9 bases between. The CDR3 DNA sequence: TGTGCCAGCAGCTTAGCGGGCTCCTCCACAGATACGCAGTATTTT. It translates to CASSLAGSSTDTQYF.

This chain connects TRBV12-5 to TRBJ2-3; D gene unclear. The CDR3 contains 15 residues. Trimming left V 3 bases short and J 7 bases short, with 17 bases between. CDR1 and CDR2 from the germline V gene are LGHNT and FRNRAP. The CDR3 protein is CASGLYLNLGYTQYF. In nucleotides, the CDR3 is TGTGCTAGTGGTTTATATCTCAACCTCGGGTATACGCAGTATTTT.

The V and J genes are TRBV29-1 and TRBJ1-1, with a possible D match to TRBD1 (5 bases). The germline V gene encodes CDR1 SQVTM and CDR2 ANQGSEA. Trimming removed 7 bases from V and 1 base from J, with 7 bases in between. The CDR3 consists of 11 residues. CDR3 DNA: TGCAGCGGTGACAGGAACACTGAAGCTTTCTTT. Protein product: CSGDRNTEAFF.

V and J are TRBV4-3 and TRBJ1-4; D is uncertain. Germline V gives CDR1 LGHNA, CDR2 YSLEER. This CDR3 contains 13 residues. Between the trimmed V and J ends, which lost 1 base and 8 bases, there was a span of 8 bases. Here the CDR3 reads CASSQGPGEKLFF. The CDR3 DNA is TGCGCCAGCAGCCAAGGCCCGGGAGAAAAACTGTTTTTT.

This clone was seen a few times. This chain uses TRBV25-1 with TRBJ1-1; TRBD1 is a possible D gene (6 bases). CDR1 MGHDK and CDR2 SYGVNS come from the germline V gene. The CDR3 extends over 12 amino acids. V was cut by 4 bases and J by 7 bases, with 10 bases left in between. The CDR3 sequence is CASSVLQGEAFF. CDR3 coding DNA: TGTGCCAGCAGTGTACTACAGGGTGAAGCTTTCTTT.

By share, this clone counts as medium-sized (0.01 to 0.1%). V is TRBV4-3 and J is TRBJ2-7; maybe TRBD1 (6 bases). The CDR3 runs 19 residues. Trimming took 0 bases from V and 6 from J, leaving 27 bases between them. Germline V gene data show CDR1 as LGHNA and CDR2 as YSLEER. The CDR3 reads CASSQDFGAGALLSVEQYF. The CDR3 region has the DNA TGCGCCAGCAGCCAAGATTTTGGGGCAGGGGCCCTCCTCTCGGTCGAGCAGTACTTC.

The chain has TRBV9 and TRBJ1-1; D is uncertain. V lost 0 bases and J 0 bases, leaving 6 bases between the germline ends. The CDR3 consists of 14 residues. Germline assignment: CDR1 SGDLS and CDR2 YYNGEE. CDR3 sequence: CASSVEAVNTEAFF. The DNA of the CDR3 is TGTGCCAGCAGCGTAGAAGCGGTGAACACTGAAGCTTTCTTT.

The chain combines TRBV5-6 with TRBJ2-5, with D possibly being TRBD2 (7 bases). The germline CDR1 and CDR2 sequences are SGHDT and YYEEEE. V was shortened by 0 bases and J by 5 bases, with 17 bases between the two germline ends. The length of the CDR3 is 16 residues. CDR3 sequence reads: CASSLEEGGYAETQYF. The DNA for the CDR3 is TGTGCCAGCAGCTTGGAGGAGGGGGGGTACGCGGAGACCCAGTACTTC. Full variable domain (rest looked up from reference TRBV5-6 and TRBJ2-5): DAGVTQSPTHLIKTRGQQVTLRCSPKSGHDTVSWYQQALGQGPQFIFQYYEEEERQRGNFPDRFSGHQFPNYSSELNVNALLLGDSALYLCASSLEEGGYAETQYFGPGTRLLVL.

This clone was seen only once. The chain is built from TRBV5-6 and TRBJ2-5; D gene unclear. The CDR3 has 12 residues. Trimming cost V 3 bases and J 11 bases, with 14 bases left between them. Germline CDR1 SGHDT, CDR2 YYEEEE. In DNA form, the CDR3 reads TGTGCCAGCAGCTCGATGTCGAATGCGCAGTACTTC. As protein: CASSSMSNAQYF.

J is TRBJ1-5 and V is TRBV7-9; the D gene is possibly TRBD1 (5 bases). Germline V lookup: CDR1 SEHNR, CDR2 FQNEAQ (reference sequence). V was shortened by 6 bases and J by 0 bases, with 9 bases between the two germline ends. The CDR3 sequence is 14 residues long. CDR3 nucleotide sequence: TGTGCCAGCAGTTCGGGGGGTAGCAATCAGCCCCAGCATTTT. It is translated as CASSSGGSNQPQHF.

CDR3: CASRFGTGGSGNTIYF. DNA for the CDR3: TGTGCCAGCAGATTCGGGACAGGGGGCTCTGGAAACACCATATATTTT. The V gene is TRBV2, the J gene TRBJ1-3; 11 bases are shared with TRBD1. The V gene end was trimmed by 6 bases and the J gene end by 0 bases; junction bases not matched to a gene: 4. Germline V CDR1 and CDR2: SNHLY, FYNNEI. The CDR3 totals 16 residues.

V is TRBV11-2 and J is TRBJ1-2, with 8 bases that match TRBD1. V lost 0 bases and J lost 5; bases outside the gene matches: 8. CDR1 is SGHAT and CDR2 is FQNNGV in the germline V gene. The CDR3 sequence is 16 residues long. The DNA of the CDR3 is TGTGCCAGCAGCTTAGATCGGATCAGGGGGCCTTATGGCTACACCTTC. This sequence encodes CASSLDRIRGPYGYTF.

This rearrangement joins TRBV7-8 to TRBJ2-1; D ambiguous. This CDR3 has 13 amino acids. Between the trimmed V and J ends, which lost 1 base and 8 bases, there was a span of 9 bases. CDR1 is SGHVS, CDR2 FQNEAQ, per germline. CDR3 loop: CASSLGGTDEQFF. DNA for the CDR3: TGTGCCAGCAGCTTAGGCGGTACCGATGAGCAGTTCTTC.

The chain employs TRBV7-8 and TRBJ2-7; D may be TRBD1 (5 bases). CDR3 length equals 13 residues. The ends were cut back, 4 bases at V and 5 bases at J, with 12 bases in the middle. Germline V gene lookup returns CDR1 SGHVS and CDR2 FQNEAQ. Here the CDR3 DNA reads TGTGCCAGCAGCTCGCGAAAAGGGGACGAGCAGTACTTC. Residues: CASSSRKGDEQYF.

V usage is TRBV6-5 and J usage is TRBJ2-3, with a tentative D call TRBD2 (6 bases). Germline-derived CDR1 and CDR2 are MNHEY and SVGAGI. Deletions cut 2 bases from V and 4 bases from J, with 13 bases between. The CDR3 consists of 15 residues. The CDR3 spells CASSYDWEAADTQYF. Written as DNA, the CDR3 is TGTGCCAGCAGTTACGATTGGGAGGCGGCAGATACGCAGTATTTT.

The V and J genes are TRBV27 and TRBJ1-5; D remains ambiguous. CDR1 is MNHEY, CDR2 SMNVEV, per germline (reference sequence). V shed 3 bases and J shed 0 bases, with 3 bases lying between them. The CDR3 loop spans 13 amino acids. The CDR3 reads CASSFYSNQPQHF. CDR3 coding DNA: TGTGCCAGCAGTTTTTATAGCAATCAGCCCCAGCATTTT.

The rearrangement uses TRBV11-2 and TRBJ2-1; 9 nucleotides align to TRBD2. This CDR3 spans 15 amino acids. CDR1 and CDR2 (germline): SGHAT, FQNNGV. The J segment lost 4 bases and the V segment lost 8 bases, leaving 9 bases of the junction unmatched. The CDR3 reads CASGPLAGKYNEQFF. The CDR3 DNA sequence: TGTGCCAGCGGACCTCTAGCGGGGAAGTACAATGAGCAGTTCTTC.

The chain uses TRBV7-2 and TRBJ2-1, with 9 nucleotides matching TRBD2. Germline CDR1 and CDR2: SGHTA and FQGNSA. The trim removed 1 base at V and 5 bases at J, leaving 0 bases unmatched. This CDR3 region has 14 residues. For the CDR3, the DNA is TGTGCCAGCAGCTTAGGCGGGGGGGACAATGAGCAGTTCTTC. Its protein is CASSLGGGDNEQFF.

The chain is built from TRBV29-1 and TRBJ1-1, with TRBD1 matching over 9 bases. Trimming at V came to 4 bases and at J to 5 bases, leaving 2 bases not matched to a gene. Germline CDR1 SQVTM, CDR2 ANQGSEA. CDR3 size: 12 residues. The DNA of the CDR3 is TGCAGCGTTGCGACAGGGGGGACTGAAGCTTTCTTT. Its protein product is CSVATGGTEAFF.

The chain uses TRBV7-8 and TRBJ2-5; D call uncertain. Trimming shortened V by 0 bases and J by 7 bases, and 12 bases separated the two germline ends. Germline CDR1 reads SGHVS; CDR2 reads FQNEAQ. This CDR3 is 14 amino acids long. This chain's CDR3 is CASSLAGGLGTQYF. Written as DNA, the CDR3 is TGTGCCAGCAGCTTAGCTGGCGGTTTGGGGACCCAGTACTTC. The variable domain in full, with the rest retrieved from reference TRBV7-8 and TRBJ2-5, is GAGVSQSPRYKVAKRGQDVALRCDPISGHVSLFWYQQALGQGPEFLTYFQNEAQLDKSGLPSDRFFAERPEGSVSTLKIQRTQQEDSAVYLCASSLAGGLGTQYFGPGTRLLVL.

V is TRBV11-2 and J is TRBJ1-3; D not resolved. Trimming took off 5 bases at V and 0 bases at J, with 8 bases between the two ends. This CDR3 is built from 14 residues. CDR1 and CDR2 from the germline V gene are SGHAT and FQNNGV. The CDR3 loop is CASSDSYSGNTIYF. CDR3 DNA: TGTGCCAGCAGCGACTCCTACTCTGGAAACACCATATATTTT.

This chain uses TRBV10-3 with TRBJ1-1; TRBD1 matches 7 bases. Trimming cost V 9 bases and J 2 bases; bases outside gene matches: 3. The CDR3 is 12 residues long. Germline assignment: CDR1 ENHRY and CDR2 SYGVKD. The DNA of the CDR3 is TGTGCCATTGGGACAGCAAACACTGAAGCTTTCTTT. This translates into CAIGTANTEAFF.

The chain carries TRBV4-1 and TRBJ2-3; maybe TRBD2 (5 bases). CDR3 size: 18 residues. Germline V CDR1 and CDR2: MGHRA, YSYEKL. V was cut by 3 bases and J by 0 bases, with 19 bases left in between. CDR3 region: CASSHLLQFGLSTDTQYF. CDR3 DNA sequence: TGCGCCAGCAGCCATCTCCTCCAGTTTGGACTTAGCACAGATACGCAGTATTTT.